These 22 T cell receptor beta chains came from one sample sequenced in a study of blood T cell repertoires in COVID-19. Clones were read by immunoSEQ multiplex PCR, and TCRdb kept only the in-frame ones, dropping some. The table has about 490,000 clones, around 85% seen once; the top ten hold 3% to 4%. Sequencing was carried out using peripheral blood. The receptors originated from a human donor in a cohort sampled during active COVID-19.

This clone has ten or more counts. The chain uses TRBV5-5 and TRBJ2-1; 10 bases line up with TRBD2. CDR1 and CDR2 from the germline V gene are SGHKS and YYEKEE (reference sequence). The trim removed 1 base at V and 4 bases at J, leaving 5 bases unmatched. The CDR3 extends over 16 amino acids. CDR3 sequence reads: CASSLTGTSEYNEQFF. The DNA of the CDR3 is TGTGCCAGCAGCTTGACCGGGACTAGCGAATACAATGAGCAGTTCTTC.

The CDR3 region is CAISDNRVAGNEQFF. CDR3 bases: TGTGCCATCAGTGATAATAGGGTAGCGGGGAATGAGCAGTTCTTC. This chain joins TRBV10-3 and TRBJ2-1; 8 bases match TRBD2. Trimming took 3 bases from V and 7 from J; bases not matched to a gene: 8. Germline V CDR1 and CDR2: ENHRY, SYGVKD. The CDR3 has 15 residues.

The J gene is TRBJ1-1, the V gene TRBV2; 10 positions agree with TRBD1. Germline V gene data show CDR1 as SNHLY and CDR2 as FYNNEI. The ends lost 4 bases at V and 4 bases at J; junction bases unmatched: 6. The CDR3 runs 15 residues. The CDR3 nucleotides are TGTGCCAGCAGTGCCGGACAGGGGGATGTCACTGAAGCTTTCTTT. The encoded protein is CASSAGQGDVTEAFF.

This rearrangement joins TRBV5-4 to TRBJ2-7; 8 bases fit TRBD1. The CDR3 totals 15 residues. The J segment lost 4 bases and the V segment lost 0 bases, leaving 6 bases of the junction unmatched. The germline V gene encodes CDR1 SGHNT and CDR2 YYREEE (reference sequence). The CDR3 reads CASSLDGQGGYEQYF. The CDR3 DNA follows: TGTGCCAGCAGCTTGGACGGACAGGGTGGATACGAGCAGTACTTC. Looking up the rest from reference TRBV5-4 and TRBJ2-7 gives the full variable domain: ETGVTQSPTHLIKTRGQQVTLRCSSQSGHNTVSWYQQALGQGPQFIFQYYREEENGRGNFPPRFSGLQFPNYSSELNVNALELDDSALYLCASSLDGQGGYEQYFGPGTRLTVT.

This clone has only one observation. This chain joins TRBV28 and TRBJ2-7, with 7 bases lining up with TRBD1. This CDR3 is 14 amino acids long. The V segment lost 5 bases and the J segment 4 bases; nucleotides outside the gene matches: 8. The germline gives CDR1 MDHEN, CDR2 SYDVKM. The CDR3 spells CASSAPGQHYEQYF. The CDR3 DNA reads TGTGCCAGCAGTGCGCCGGGACAGCATTACGAGCAGTACTTC.

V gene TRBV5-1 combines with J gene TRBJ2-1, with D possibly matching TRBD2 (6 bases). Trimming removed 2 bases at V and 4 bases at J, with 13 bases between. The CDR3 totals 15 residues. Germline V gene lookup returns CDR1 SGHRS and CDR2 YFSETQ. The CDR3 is CASSLVGSHYNEQFF. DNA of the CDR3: TGCGCCAGCAGCTTAGTCGGGAGTCATTACAATGAGCAGTTCTTC. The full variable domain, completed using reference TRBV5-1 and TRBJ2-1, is KAGVTQTPRYLIKTRGQQVTLSCSPISGHRSVSWYQQTPGQGLQFLFEYFSETQRNKGNFPGRFSGRQFSNSRSEMNVSTLELGDSALYLCASSLVGSHYNEQFFGPGTRLTVL.

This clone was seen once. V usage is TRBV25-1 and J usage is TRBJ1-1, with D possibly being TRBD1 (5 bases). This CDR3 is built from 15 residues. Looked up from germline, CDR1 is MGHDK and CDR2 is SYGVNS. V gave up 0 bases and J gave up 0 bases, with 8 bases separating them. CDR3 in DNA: TGTGCCAGCAGTGAATATCCAGGGATGAACACTGAAGCTTTCTTT. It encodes CASSEYPGMNTEAFF.

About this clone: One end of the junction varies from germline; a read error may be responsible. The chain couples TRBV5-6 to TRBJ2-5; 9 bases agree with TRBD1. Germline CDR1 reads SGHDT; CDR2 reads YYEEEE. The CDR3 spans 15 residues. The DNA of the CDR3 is TGTGTCAGCAGCTCGCGACAGGGGGTGATGGAGACCCAGTACTTC. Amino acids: CVSSSRQGVMETQYF.

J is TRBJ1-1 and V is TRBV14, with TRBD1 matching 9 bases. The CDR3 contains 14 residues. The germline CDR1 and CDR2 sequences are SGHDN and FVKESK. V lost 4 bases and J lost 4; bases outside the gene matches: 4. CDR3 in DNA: TGTGCCAGCAGCCCTGGACAGGGGTCCACTGAAGCTTTCTTT. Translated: CASSPGQGSTEAFF.

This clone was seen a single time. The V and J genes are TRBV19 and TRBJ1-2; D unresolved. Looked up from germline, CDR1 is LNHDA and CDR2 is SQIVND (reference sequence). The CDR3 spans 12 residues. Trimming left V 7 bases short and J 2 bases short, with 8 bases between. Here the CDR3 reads CASTRGNYGYTF. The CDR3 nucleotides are TGTGCCAGTACCCGAGGGAACTATGGCTACACCTTC.

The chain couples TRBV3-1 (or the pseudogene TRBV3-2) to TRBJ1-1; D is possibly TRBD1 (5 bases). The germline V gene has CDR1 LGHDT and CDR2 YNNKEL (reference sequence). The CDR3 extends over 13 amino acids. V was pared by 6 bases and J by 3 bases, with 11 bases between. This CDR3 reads CASRGGGYTEAFF. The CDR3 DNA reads TGTGCCAGCAGGGGGGGAGGATACACTGAAGCTTTCTTT.

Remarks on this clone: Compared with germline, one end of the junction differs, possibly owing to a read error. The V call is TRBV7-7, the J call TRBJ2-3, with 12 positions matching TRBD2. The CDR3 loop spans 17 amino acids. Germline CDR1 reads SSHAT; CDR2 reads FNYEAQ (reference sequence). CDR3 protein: CASSLGLAGLPTDTQYF. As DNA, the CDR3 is TGTGCTAGCAGCTTAGGACTAGCGGGACTCCCCACAGATACGCAGTATTTT. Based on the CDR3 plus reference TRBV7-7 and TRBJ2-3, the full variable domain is GAGVSQSPRYKVTKRGQDVTLRCDPISSHATLYWYQQALGQGPEFLTYFNYEAQPDKSGLPSDRFSAERPEGSISTLTIQRTEQRDSAMYRCASSLGLAGLPTDTQYFGPGTRLTVL.

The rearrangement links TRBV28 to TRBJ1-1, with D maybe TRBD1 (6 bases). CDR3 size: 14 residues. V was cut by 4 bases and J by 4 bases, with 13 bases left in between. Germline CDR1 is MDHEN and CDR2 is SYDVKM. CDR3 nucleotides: TGTGCCAGCAGTTCACCCCGAGGGGGCACTGAAGCTTTCTTT. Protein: CASSSPRGGTEAFF. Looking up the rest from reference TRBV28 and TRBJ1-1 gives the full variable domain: DVKVTQSSRYLVKRTGEKVFLECVQDMDHENMFWYRQDPGLGLRLIYFSYDVKMKEKGDIPEGYSVSREKKERFSLILESASTNQTSMYLCASSSPRGGTEAFFGQGTRLTVV.

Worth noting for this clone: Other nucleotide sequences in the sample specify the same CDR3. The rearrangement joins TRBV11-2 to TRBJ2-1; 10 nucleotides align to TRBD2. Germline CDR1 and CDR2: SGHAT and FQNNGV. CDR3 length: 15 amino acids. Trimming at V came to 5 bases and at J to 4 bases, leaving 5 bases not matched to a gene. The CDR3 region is CASSPLAGSYNEQFF. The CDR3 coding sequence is TGTGCCAGCAGCCCACTAGCGGGGTCGTACAATGAGCAGTTCTTC.

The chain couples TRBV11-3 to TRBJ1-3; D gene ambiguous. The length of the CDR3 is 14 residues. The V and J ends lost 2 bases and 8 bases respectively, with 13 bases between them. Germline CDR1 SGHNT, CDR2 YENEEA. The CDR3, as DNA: TGTGCCAGCAGCTTATCCGCCGAGGGCGACACCATATATTTT. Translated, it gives CASSLSAEGDTIYF.

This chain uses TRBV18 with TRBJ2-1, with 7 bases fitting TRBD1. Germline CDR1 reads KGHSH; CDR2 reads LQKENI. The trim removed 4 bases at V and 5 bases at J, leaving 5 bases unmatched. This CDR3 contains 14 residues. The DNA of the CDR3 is TGTGCCAGCTCACGAACGGACAGGAACAATGAGCAGTTCTTC. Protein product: CASSRTDRNNEQFF. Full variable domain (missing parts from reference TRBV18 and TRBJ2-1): NAGVMQNPRHLVRRRGQEARLRCSPMKGHSHVYWYRQLPEEGLKFMVYLQKENIIDESGMPKERFSAEFPKEGPSILRIQQVVRGDSAAYFCASSRTDRNNEQFFGPGTRLTVL.

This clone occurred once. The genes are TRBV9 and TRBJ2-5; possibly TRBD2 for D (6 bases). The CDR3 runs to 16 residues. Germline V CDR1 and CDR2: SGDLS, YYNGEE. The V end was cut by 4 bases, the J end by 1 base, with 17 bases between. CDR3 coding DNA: TGTGCCAGCAGCCCCCGGTCGGTTAGCGGCCAAGAGACCCAGTACTTC. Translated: CASSPRSVSGQETQYF.

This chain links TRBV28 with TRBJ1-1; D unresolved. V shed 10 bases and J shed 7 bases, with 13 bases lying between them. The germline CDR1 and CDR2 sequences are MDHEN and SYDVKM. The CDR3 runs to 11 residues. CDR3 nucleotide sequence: TGTGCCACCTCAGGATCGAGTGAAGCTTTCTTT. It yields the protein CATSGSSEAFF.

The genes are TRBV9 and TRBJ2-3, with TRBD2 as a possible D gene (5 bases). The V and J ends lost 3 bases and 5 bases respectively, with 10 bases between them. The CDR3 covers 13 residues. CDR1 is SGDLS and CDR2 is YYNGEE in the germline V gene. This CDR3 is CASSARRGDTQYF. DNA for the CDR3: TGTGCCAGCAGCGCCCGCCGGGGAGATACGCAGTATTTT. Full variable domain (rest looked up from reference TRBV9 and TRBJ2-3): DSGVTQTPKHLITATGQRVTLRCSPRSGDLSVYWYQQSLDQGLQFLIQYYNGEERAKGNILERFSAQQFPDLHSELNLSSLELGDSALYFCASSARRGDTQYFGPGTRLTVL.

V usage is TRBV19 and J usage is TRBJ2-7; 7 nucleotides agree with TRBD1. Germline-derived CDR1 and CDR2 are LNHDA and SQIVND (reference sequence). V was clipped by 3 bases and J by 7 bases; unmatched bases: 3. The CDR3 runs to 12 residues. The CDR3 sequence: CASSMDRREQYF. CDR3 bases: TGTGCCAGTAGTATGGACAGGCGGGAGCAGTACTTC. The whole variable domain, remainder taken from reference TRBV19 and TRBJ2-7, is DGGITQSPKYLFRKEGQNVTLSCEQNLNHDAMYWYRQDPGQGLRLIYYSQIVNDFQKGDIAEGYSVSREKKESFPLTVTSAQKNPTAFYLCASSMDRREQYFGPGTRLTVT.

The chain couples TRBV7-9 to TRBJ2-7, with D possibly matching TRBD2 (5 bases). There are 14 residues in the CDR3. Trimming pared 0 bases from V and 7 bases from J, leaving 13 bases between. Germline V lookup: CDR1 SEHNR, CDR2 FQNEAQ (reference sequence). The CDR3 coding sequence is TGTGCCAGCAGCTTAGCGTCCGGGATTAGTGAGCAGTACTTC. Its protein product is CASSLASGISEQYF.

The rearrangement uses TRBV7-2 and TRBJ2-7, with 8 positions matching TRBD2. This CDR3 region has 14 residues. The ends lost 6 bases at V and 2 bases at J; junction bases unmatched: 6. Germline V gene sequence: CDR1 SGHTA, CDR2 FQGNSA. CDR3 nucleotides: TGTGCCAGCAGACCACCGGGACTAGCCTACGAGCAGTACTTC. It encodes CASRPPGLAYEQYF.